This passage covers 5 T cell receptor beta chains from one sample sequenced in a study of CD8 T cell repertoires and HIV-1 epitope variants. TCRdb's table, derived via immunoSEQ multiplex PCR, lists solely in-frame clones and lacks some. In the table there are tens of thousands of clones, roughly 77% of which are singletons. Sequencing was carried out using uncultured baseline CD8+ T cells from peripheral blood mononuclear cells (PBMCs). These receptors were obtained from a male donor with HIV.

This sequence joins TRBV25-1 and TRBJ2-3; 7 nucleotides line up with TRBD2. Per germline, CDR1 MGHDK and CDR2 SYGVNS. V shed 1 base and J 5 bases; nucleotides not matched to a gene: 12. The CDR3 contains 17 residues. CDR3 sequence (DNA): TGTGCCAGCAGTGAATCAGGCCCAGCGGGAATCGGAGATACGCAGTATTTT. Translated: CASSESGPAGIGDTQYF.

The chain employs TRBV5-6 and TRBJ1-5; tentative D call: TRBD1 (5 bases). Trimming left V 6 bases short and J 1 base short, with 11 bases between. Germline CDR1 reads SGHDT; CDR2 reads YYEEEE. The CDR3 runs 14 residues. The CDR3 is CASNIGGSNQPQHF. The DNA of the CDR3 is TGTGCCAGCAACATTGGGGGGAGCAATCAGCCCCAGCATTTT. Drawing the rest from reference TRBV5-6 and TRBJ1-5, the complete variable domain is DAGVTQSPTHLIKTRGQQVTLRCSPKSGHDTVSWYQQALGQGPQFIFQYYEEEERQRGNFPDRFSGHQFPNYSSELNVNALLLGDSALYLCASNIGGSNQPQHFGDGTRLSIL.

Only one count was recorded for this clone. The CDR3 DNA follows: TGTGCCAGCTCACCGGTGGGGGATTTGAACACTGAAGCTTTCTTT. Translation: CASSPVGDLNTEAFF. The chain uses TRBV18 and TRBJ1-1; TRBD1 might be the D (5 bases). V lost 3 bases, J lost 0 bases, and 11 bases lay in between. CDR1 is KGHSH and CDR2 is LQKENI in the germline V gene. CDR3 size: 15 residues.

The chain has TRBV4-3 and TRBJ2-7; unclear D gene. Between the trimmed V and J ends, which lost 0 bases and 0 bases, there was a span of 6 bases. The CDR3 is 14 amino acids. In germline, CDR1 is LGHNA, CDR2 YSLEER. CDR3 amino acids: CASSQDRTSYEQYF. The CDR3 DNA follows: TGCGCCAGCAGCCAAGACAGGACCTCCTACGAGCAGTACTTC.

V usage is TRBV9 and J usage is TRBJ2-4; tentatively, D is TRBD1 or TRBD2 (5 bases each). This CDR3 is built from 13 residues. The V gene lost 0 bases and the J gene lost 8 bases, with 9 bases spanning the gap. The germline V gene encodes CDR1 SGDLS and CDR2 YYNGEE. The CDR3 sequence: CASSVGLGDIQYF. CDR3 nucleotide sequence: TGTGCCAGCAGCGTAGGTCTGGGGGACATTCAGTACTTC.